A selection of T cell receptor beta chains follows, all from one sample in a study of blood T cell repertoires in COVID-19. This table comes from immunoSEQ multiplex PCR, and its TCRdb copy is limited to in-frame clones, with some not included. The table has some 56,000 clones, 89% seen once; the top ten hold around 40%. The sample taken for sequencing was peripheral blood. Receptor source: an older woman with COVID-19, enrolled during active disease. The conserved cysteine and the conserved F or W are not part of the CDR3 here. A D gene is named only where the DNA matches it firmly. Clone size is stated in some rows and not others, as once, few, many or a class when expanded.

V gene: TRBV7-2; J gene: TRBJ1-2; clone size: .; D gene: TRBD1; CDR3 protein: ASSLDRGNYGYT
V gene: TRBV28; J gene: TRBJ2-7; clone size: .; D gene: .; CDR3 protein: ASSYSGGREDEQY
V gene: TRBV9; J gene: TRBJ1-4; clone size: .; D gene: TRBD1; CDR3 protein: ASSVGAGGSMNEKLF
V gene: TRBV27; J gene: TRBJ2-1; clone size: .; D gene: TRBD2; CDR3 protein: ASSSLSGAANNEQF
V gene: TRBV7-9; J gene: TRBJ2-1; clone size: .; D gene: TRBD1; CDR3 protein: ASSFLTGGNNEQF
V gene: TRBV19; J gene: TRBJ2-5; clone size: .; D gene: TRBD2; CDR3 protein: ASTLPSGVQETQY
V gene: TRBV5-1; J gene: TRBJ2-7; clone size: .; D gene: .; CDR3 protein: ASRGALQNYEQY
V gene: TRBV27; J gene: TRBJ2-1; clone size: .; D gene: .; CDR3 protein: ASSLSSGGSYNEQF
V gene: TRBV7-2; J gene: TRBJ1-2; clone size: .; D gene: .; CDR3 protein: ASSPRSHGYT
V gene: TRBV18; J gene: TRBJ2-1; clone size: .; D gene: TRBD2; CDR3 protein: ASSAGTSFDEQF
V gene: TRBV15; J gene: TRBJ1-1; clone size: .; D gene: .; CDR3 protein: ATSGGLTEAF
V gene: TRBV30; J gene: TRBJ1-5; clone size: .; D gene: TRBD1; CDR3 protein: AWNRGEQPQH
V gene: TRBV30; J gene: TRBJ2-7; clone size: .; D gene: .; CDR3 protein: AWSDGGLIYEQY
V gene: TRBV28; J gene: TRBJ1-6; clone size: .; D gene: .; CDR3 protein: ASSLGDGVSPLH
V gene: TRBV3-1/TRBV3-2; J gene: TRBJ2-5; clone size: .; D gene: .; CDR3 protein: ASSQDLRTSGETQY
V gene: TRBV28; J gene: TRBJ2-1; clone size: .; D gene: TRBD2; CDR3 protein: ASSPSGSSYNEQF
V gene: TRBV19; J gene: TRBJ2-1; clone size: .; D gene: TRBD2; CDR3 protein: ASRLAGGPNEQF
V gene: TRBV5-1; J gene: TRBJ2-2; clone size: .; D gene: .; CDR3 protein: ASRASGANTGELF
V gene: TRBV4-2; J gene: TRBJ2-5; clone size: .; D gene: TRBD2; CDR3 protein: ASSQDLAGPQETQY
V gene: TRBV7-8; J gene: TRBJ2-1; clone size: .; D gene: .; CDR3 protein: ASSSAFLGVHNEQF
V gene: TRBV11-3; J gene: TRBJ2-7; clone size: .; D gene: .; CDR3 protein: ASSLAQGSGYEQY
V gene: TRBV6-2/TRBV6-3; J gene: TRBJ2-1; clone size: .; D gene: TRBD2; CDR3 protein: ASSPLPTSGNNEQF
V gene: TRBV10-2; J gene: TRBJ2-3; clone size: few; D gene: TRBD2; CDR3 protein: ASSSGTSGRSDTQY
V gene: TRBV3-1/TRBV3-2; J gene: TRBJ1-6; clone size: .; D gene: TRBD1; CDR3 protein: ASSQDQGDTAVLFYNSPLH
V gene: TRBV5-5; J gene: TRBJ2-2; clone size: .; D gene: .; CDR3 protein: ASSFFWEEDSGELF
V gene: TRBV27; J gene: TRBJ2-1; clone size: .; D gene: TRBD2; CDR3 protein: ASSLLAGVVGEQF
V gene: TRBV2; J gene: TRBJ1-2; clone size: .; D gene: .; CDR3 protein: ASREDGPEVGYT
V gene: TRBV30; J gene: TRBJ1-2; clone size: .; D gene: .; CDR3 protein: AWTRQANYGYT
V gene: TRBV28; J gene: TRBJ2-7; clone size: .; D gene: TRBD2; CDR3 protein: ASSPGGGSSYEQY
V gene: TRBV12-3/TRBV12-4; J gene: TRBJ2-7; clone size: .; D gene: TRBD1; CDR3 protein: ASSSAGTGAY
V gene: TRBV11-2; J gene: TRBJ2-2; clone size: .; D gene: TRBD1; CDR3 protein: ASSSRRNRGTGELF
V gene: TRBV19; J gene: TRBJ1-6; clone size: .; D gene: TRBD1; CDR3 protein: ASSTSWDRDSPLH
V gene: TRBV29-1; J gene: TRBJ1-1; clone size: .; D gene: .; CDR3 protein: SVAVGAGGTEAF
V gene: TRBV15; J gene: TRBJ1-5; clone size: .; D gene: TRBD1; CDR3 protein: ATSSYRGGGNQPQH
V gene: TRBV10-3; J gene: TRBJ2-2; clone size: .; D gene: .; CDR3 protein: AITAGLDTGELF
V gene: TRBV4-2; J gene: TRBJ1-6; clone size: once; D gene: .; CDR3 protein: ASSQDPGESSYNSPLH